The 22 T cell receptor beta chains given below trace back to one sample, sequenced in a study of CD8+ T cells in alopecia areata (dated by TCRdb to the late 2010s). The time point label, as the study defines it: around 28 days on oral tofacitinib. The treatment or condition label of this sample denotes: oral pan-JAK inhibitor, 5-10 mg twice daily. Libraries came from the immunoSEQ multiplex PCR assay. For TCR sequencing, RNA was extracted from every sample and reverse transcribed into cDNA to serve as template. TCRdb took over this immuneACCESS table, retaining in-frame rearrangements with V and J assigned. Such tables are incomplete; in checked studies, under half of the missing clones stem from an unresolved V gene, and the remainder is unexplained. The sample table shows about 160,000 clones, and around 71% are seen once. In total, the top ten clones hold roughly 0.99% of the sample. This specimen was CD4+ T cells sorted from blood, taken at week 4, from a patient treated with tofacitinib. These TCRs come from a human donor with alopecia areata.

This clone was seen only a few times. The chain links TRBV25-1 to TRBJ1-1; D is uncertain. Germline CDR1 MGHDK, CDR2 SYGVNS. Trimming took off 5 bases at V and 1 base at J, with 14 bases between the two ends. The CDR3 has 15 amino acids. CDR3 sequence reads: CASSPLGTGNTEAFF. The CDR3 coding sequence is TGTGCCAGCAGTCCACTCGGAACGGGGAACACTGAAGCTTTCTTT.

This clone was seen only a few times. V is TRBV27 and J is TRBJ2-7, with 11 bases identical to TRBD1. CDR3 length: 16 amino acids. Germline CDR1 is MNHEY and CDR2 is SMNVEV (reference sequence). Trimming took 6 bases from V and 2 from J; bases not matched to a gene: 9. The CDR3 sequence is CASRKSTGQGAYEQYF. The CDR3 region has the DNA TGTGCCAGCAGGAAATCCACGGGACAGGGGGCCTACGAGCAGTACTTC.

This chain links TRBV5-1 with TRBJ2-6, with 10 bases identical to TRBD1. Germline CDR1 SGHRS, CDR2 YFSETQ. The length of the CDR3 is 18 residues. The V gene end was trimmed by 0 bases and the J gene end by 0 bases; junction bases not matched to a gene: 3. In DNA form, the CDR3 reads TGCGCCAGCAGCTTGGATGGGACAGGGGCCTCTGGGGCCAACGTCCTGACTTTC. This codes for CASSLDGTGASGANVLTF.

Regarding this clone: This may come from a read error, since a much larger clone is one base off. The rearrangement joins TRBV5-6 to TRBJ2-1; D not resolved. Germline-derived CDR1 and CDR2 are SGHDT and YYEEEE. Deletions cut 0 bases from V and 3 bases from J, with 1 base between. CDR3 length: 12 amino acids. The CDR3 sequence: CASSLDYNEQFF. The CDR3 nucleotides are TGTGCCAGCAGCTTGGACTACAATGAGCAGTTCTTC.

V usage is TRBV5-6 and J usage is TRBJ2-7, with 11 bases identical to TRBD2. Trimming at V came to 4 bases and at J to 2 bases, leaving 8 bases not matched to a gene. The CDR3 has 16 residues. Germline CDR1 is SGHDT and CDR2 is YYEEEE. The chain's CDR3 is CASSPPSGGTTYEQYF. The CDR3 coding sequence is TGTGCCAGCAGCCCTCCTAGCGGGGGGACAACCTACGAGCAGTACTTC. Complete variable domain (other parts from reference TRBV5-6 and TRBJ2-7): DAGVTQSPTHLIKTRGQQVTLRCSPKSGHDTVSWYQQALGQGPQFIFQYYEEEERQRGNFPDRFSGHQFPNYSSELNVNALLLGDSALYLCASSPPSGGTTYEQYFGPGTRLTVT.

The V and J genes are TRBV29-1 and TRBJ2-2; TRBD2 aligns across 8 bases. Trimming removed 5 bases from V and 5 bases from J; junction bases left unmatched: 16. Germline loops: CDR1 SQVTM, CDR2 ANQGSEA. The CDR3 sequence is 17 residues long. The CDR3 bases are TGCAGCGTTTACCGGACCGGGGGGGCGGTAGGAACCGGGGAGCTGTTTTTT. Its translation is CSVYRTGGAVGTGELFF.

The rearrangement uses TRBV11-3 and TRBJ2-1; maybe TRBD2 (5 bases). V was cut by 0 bases and J by 0 bases, with 9 bases left in between. This CDR3 has 16 residues. Germline CDR1 and CDR2: SGHNT and YENEEA. CDR3 region: CASSLEPSFSYNEQFF. The DNA of the CDR3 is TGTGCCAGCAGCTTAGAGCCTAGCTTCTCCTACAATGAGCAGTTCTTC.

This clone was seen only once. The J gene is TRBJ1-5, the V gene TRBV30; TRBD1 matches 7 bases. The CDR3 extends over 15 amino acids. J gave up 9 bases and V 4 bases, and 15 bases lay outside the gene matches. Germline V gene sequence: CDR1 GTSNPN, CDR2 SVGIG (reference sequence). The CDR3 nucleotides are TGTGCCTGGACCCTCGGGACAGCCACCCGTTCGCCCCAGCATTTT. This encodes CAWTLGTATRSPQHF.

Only a few counts were recorded for this clone. The V and J genes are TRBV4-2 and TRBJ2-7; D might be TRBD1 (6 bases). CDR1 is LGHNA and CDR2 is YNFKEQ in the germline V gene. The ends were cut back, 0 bases at V and 2 bases at J, with 14 bases in the middle. The CDR3 extends over 16 amino acids. The CDR3 loop is CASSQERGHTPYEQYF. In nucleotides, the CDR3 is TGTGCCAGCAGCCAAGAGAGGGGACACACTCCCTACGAGCAGTACTTC.

J is TRBJ1-6 and V is TRBV6-5; D gene unclear. CDR3 length equals 14 residues. Trimming took 0 bases from V and 9 from J, leaving 9 bases between them. Germline V gene data show CDR1 as MNHEY and CDR2 as SVGAGI. In nucleotides, the CDR3 is TGTGCCAGCAGTTACTCCAGTGAGGGTTCACCCCTCCACTTT. Its protein is CASSYSSEGSPLHF.

This clone has a handful of counts. The CDR3: CAWGRGARQETQYF. CDR3 coding DNA: TGTGCCTGGGGGAGGGGGGCGAGACAAGAGACCCAGTACTTC. The rearrangement uses TRBV30 and TRBJ2-5, with a possible D match to TRBD2 (7 bases). The CDR3 covers 14 residues. Trimming removed 5 bases at V and 2 bases at J, with 15 bases between. Germline V CDR1 and CDR2: GTSNPN, SVGIG (reference sequence).

The chain links TRBV20-1 to TRBJ2-5; TRBD2 is a possible D gene (5 bases). Germline V gene lookup returns CDR1 DFQATT and CDR2 SNEGSKA (reference sequence). V gave up 3 bases and J gave up 5 bases, with 7 bases separating them. This CDR3 spans 11 amino acids. The CDR3, as DNA: TGCAGTGCTAGCGAGCGGGAGACCCAGTACTTC. This sequence encodes CSASERETQYF.

This clone was seen just once. The chain combines TRBV4-1 with TRBJ1-5; 8 nucleotides line up with TRBD1. The CDR3 totals 15 residues. Germline loops: CDR1 MGHRA, CDR2 YSYEKL. V lost 4 bases to trimming and J lost 7 bases; unmatched junction nucleotides: 9. CDR3 residues: CASSPTGQGSQPQHF. CDR3 nucleotides: TGCGCCAGCAGCCCCACCGGACAGGGTAGCCAGCCCCAGCATTTT.

This clone was observed a handful of times. The chain couples TRBV4-1 to TRBJ2-7; 7 positions agree with TRBD1. Germline loops: CDR1 MGHRA, CDR2 YSYEKL. Unmatched junction bases numbered 7, after V lost 4 bases and J lost 4 bases. CDR3 length equals 14 residues. The CDR3 region is CASSLRDREYEQYF. Written as DNA, the CDR3 is TGCGCCAGCAGCCTCCGGGACAGAGAATACGAGCAGTACTTC.

V gene TRBV11-2 combines with J gene TRBJ1-3, with D possibly being TRBD1 (6 bases). The germline V and J ends were trimmed by 5 bases and 4 bases, with 15 bases remaining between them. CDR1 is SGHAT and CDR2 is FQNNGV in the germline V gene. The CDR3 loop spans 15 amino acids. The CDR3 spells CASSGSRGQGNTIYF. In DNA form, the CDR3 reads TGTGCCAGCAGCGGGTCTCGTGGACAGGGAAACACCATATATTTT.

J is TRBJ2-7 and V is TRBV4-2; D remains unclear. The CDR3 is made up of 15 amino acids. CDR1 LGHNA and CDR2 YNFKEQ come from the germline V gene. V was cut by 0 bases and J by 2 bases, with 11 bases left in between. CDR3 bases: TGTGCCAGCAGCCAAGATTCGGACGGCCCCTACGAGCAGTACTTC. It encodes CASSQDSDGPYEQYF.

The genes are TRBV30 and TRBJ1-1; TRBD1 is a possible D gene (5 bases). This CDR3 spans 14 amino acids. The ends were cut back, 3 bases at V and 1 base at J, with 12 bases in the middle. Per germline, CDR1 GTSNPN and CDR2 SVGIG (reference sequence). The CDR3 nucleotides are TGTGCCTGGAGGGGGGACTGGGGGAACACTGAAGCTTTCTTT. It is translated as CAWRGDWGNTEAFF.

This clone was observed a few times. The V call is TRBV5-6, the J call TRBJ2-1; 8 bases map to TRBD2. Looked up from germline, CDR1 is SGHDT and CDR2 is YYEEEE. J lost 5 bases, V lost 4 bases, and 8 bases had no gene match. This CDR3 has 15 amino acids. DNA of the CDR3: TGTGCCAGCAGCGGCCAGGGACTAGGAAACAATGAGCAGTTCTTC. Amino acid sequence: CASSGQGLGNNEQFF.

The chain combines TRBV14 with TRBJ2-5; D unclear. The CDR3 totals 13 residues. Trimming pared 1 base from V and 5 bases from J, leaving 8 bases between. CDR1 and CDR2 from the germline V gene are SGHDN and FVKESK. The CDR3 sequence is CASSQVVLETQYF. The CDR3 nucleotides read TGTGCCAGCAGCCAAGTGGTGTTGGAGACCCAGTACTTC.

This chain links TRBV30 with TRBJ2-3; D remains ambiguous. V was cut by 5 bases and J by 2 bases, with 11 bases left in between. This CDR3 region has 13 residues. Germline-derived CDR1 and CDR2 are GTSNPN and SVGIG (reference sequence). The CDR3 spells CAWGLIVTDTQYF. CDR3 DNA sequence: TGTGCCTGGGGGCTAATAGTCACAGATACGCAGTATTTT.

The chain employs TRBV7-2 and TRBJ1-2; 7 positions match TRBD1. V shed 4 bases and J 2 bases; nucleotides not matched to a gene: 4. The CDR3 has 14 amino acids. The germline CDR1 and CDR2 sequences are SGHTA and FQGNSA. The CDR3 coding sequence is TGTGCCAGCAGCTCCCTGACAGGGAACTATGGCTACACCTTC. Translation: CASSSLTGNYGYTF.

The chain employs TRBV10-3 and TRBJ1-5; 9 bases line up with TRBD1. The V segment lost 4 bases and the J segment 4 bases; nucleotides outside the gene matches: 2. The CDR3 covers 14 residues. The germline CDR1 and CDR2 sequences are ENHRY and SYGVKD. The CDR3 sequence is CAISGGQGNQPQHF. The CDR3 coding sequence is TGTGCCATCAGTGGAGGACAGGGGAATCAGCCCCAGCATTTT.